The present T cell receptor (beta chain) was sequenced within a study of blood T cells in healthy people across ages. Trimming stripped 5 bases from V and 4 bases from J, with 19 bases between. CDR3 length: 16 residues. Germline CDR1 reads MDHEN; CDR2 reads SYDVKM. Details on this clonotype: The antigen is undetermined.

General study findings and limits: PBMCs went unsorted, and a conclusive naive versus antigen-experienced comparison was therefore prevented.

The second PCR ran about 6 to 11 cycles with a sample-barcoded 5' primer and J-beta primers. TCRdb redid the calling of the 5' RACE reads with MiXCR, one entry per CDR3 protein. The sample has about 700,000 distinct CDR3 sequences, about 32% seen once; the top ten hold approximately 15%. Specimen: blood. The clonotype comes from an elderly woman in good health. This rearrangement joins TRBV28 to TRBJ2-3; tentatively, D is TRBD2 (5 bases). The CDR3 sequence is CASSPLEVTRADTQYF. CDR3 coding DNA: TGTGCCAGCAGTCCCCTAGAAGTCACTAGAGCAGATACGCAGTATTTT.